A selection of T cell receptor beta chains follows, all from one sample in a study of blood T cell repertoires in COVID-19. The method was immunoSEQ multiplex PCR; TCRdb's version includes in-frame clones alone and lacks a portion of them. The sample carries tens of thousands of clones, roughly 80% recorded once. Sequencing was done on a sample of peripheral blood. The receptors shown here come from a woman aged 45-59 years with acute or convalescent COVID-19. The CDR3 runs from the conserved cysteine through the conserved F or W. A D gene is named only where the DNA matches it firmly. Only part of the rows carry a size: once, few, many, or a class if the clone is expanded.

clone size,V gene,D gene,J gene,CDR3 protein,CDR3 DNA
-,TRBV27,TRBD2,TRBJ2-3,CASSSSGGAGTQYF,TGTGCCAGCAGTTCTAGCGGGGGGGCCGGTACGCAGTATTTT
-,TRBV27,-,TRBJ1-2,CASSLGGVDGYTF,TGTGCCAGCAGTTTAGGAGGGGTGGATGGCTACACCTTC
few,TRBV5-1,-,TRBJ1-5,CASSLTGSGQPQHF,TGCGCCAGCAGCCTTACAGGGTCTGGTCAGCCCCAGCATTTT
-,TRBV7-8,-,TRBJ1-5,CASSLGPRQPSLWNQPQHF,TGTGCCAGCAGCTTAGGTCCCCGACAGCCATCATTATGGAATCAGCCCCAGCATTTT
-,TRBV5-1,-,TRBJ2-5,CASSLASQETQYF,TGCGCCAGCAGCTTGGCCAGCCAAGAGACCCAGTACTTC
-,TRBV13,-,TRBJ1-4,CASSLGAGGLFF,TGTGCCAGCAGCTTAGGTGCGGGAGGACTGTTTTTT
-,TRBV27,-,TRBJ2-6,CASSSGVFLSGANVLTF,TGTGCCAGCAGTTCCGGGGTCTTTCTCTCTGGGGCCAACGTCCTGACTTTC
-,TRBV6-6,-,TRBJ1-2,CAASDSYGYTF,TGTGCCGCCTCCGACAGCTATGGCTACACCTTC
-,TRBV27,-,TRBJ1-2,CASSLSAGNGYTF,TGTGCCAGCAGTTTATCGGCCGGGAATGGCTACACCTTC
-,TRBV28,TRBD2,TRBJ2-1,CASSLSGTSYNEQFF,TGTGCCAGCAGTTTAAGCGGGACTAGCTACAATGAGCAGTTCTTC
-,TRBV28,TRBD1,TRBJ1-1,CASSAGTGGGITEAFF,TGTGCCAGCAGCGCAGGGACAGGCGGAGGGATCACTGAAGCTTTCTTT
-,TRBV7-8,-,TRBJ1-1,CASSLMTGNTEAFF,TGTGCCAGCAGCTTGATGACAGGGAACACTGAAGCTTTCTTT
once,TRBV24-1,TRBD2,TRBJ2-1,CATSDPGGTSQFF,TGTGCCACCAGTGACCCGGGGGGGACTAGTCAGTTCTTC
-,TRBV6-5,TRBD1,TRBJ2-1,CASSYRDRLNNEQFF,TGTGCCAGCAGTTACCGGGACAGGCTAAACAATGAGCAGTTCTTC
-,TRBV28,-,TRBJ1-1,CASSPQVMNTEAFF,TGTGCCAGCAGTCCACAGGTCATGAACACTGAAGCTTTCTTT
-,TRBV4-2,TRBD1,TRBJ1-3,CASSQSDRLTGNTIYF,TGTGCCAGCAGCCAATCGGACAGGCTTACTGGAAACACCATATATTTT
-,TRBV19,-,TRBJ1-5,CASSLHPRGMEPQHF,TGTGCCAGTAGCCTACACCCCAGGGGAATGGAGCCCCAGCATTTT
-,TRBV28,-,TRBJ1-3,CASSYRDFINF,TGTGCCAGCAGTTATAGGGACTTTATAAATTTT
few,TRBV28,-,TRBJ1-6,CASRASYNSPLHF,TGTGCCAGCAGGGCCTCCTATAATTCACCCCTCCACTTT
once,TRBV30,-,TRBJ1-2,CAWNQGNYGYTF,TGTGCCTGGAACCAGGGTAACTATGGCTACACCTTC
few,TRBV2,-,TRBJ2-1,CASRVDGGTTYNEQFF,TGTGCCAGCAGGGTTGACGGGGGTACTACCTACAATGAGCAGTTCTTC
few,TRBV19,-,TRBJ1-1,CASKWQGDTEAFF,TGTGCCAGTAAGTGGCAGGGTGACACTGAAGCTTTCTTT
-,TRBV30,-,TRBJ2-1,CAWSVWRQEQFF,TGTGCCTGGAGTGTATGGAGACAGGAGCAGTTCTTC
-,TRBV9,-,TRBJ2-5,CASSPRQGRETQYF,TGTGCCAGCAGCCCCCGGCAGGGGCGAGAGACCCAGTACTTC
once,TRBV7-2,-,TRBJ2-7,CASSRGWSAYEQYF,TGTGCCAGCAGCAGAGGGTGGTCGGCTTACGAGCAGTACTTC
-,TRBV27,TRBD1,TRBJ1-3,CASSMTGAGNTIYF,TGTGCCAGCAGTATGACAGGGGCCGGAAACACCATATATTTT
-,TRBV6-2/TRBV6-3,-,TRBJ1-6,CASSTHRDSPLHF,TGTGCCAGCAGTACGCACAGGGATTCACCCCTCCACTTT
-,TRBV27,TRBD2,TRBJ2-5,CASSPTGGQETQYF,TGTGCCAGCAGTCCGACGGGGGGCCAAGAGACCCAGTACTTC
few,TRBV7-8,TRBD1,TRBJ1-1,CASSSGQQNTEAFF,TGTGCCAGCAGCTCGGGACAGCAGAACACTGAAGCTTTCTTT
-,TRBV27,-,TRBJ1-5,CASSDYSNQPQHF,TGTGCCAGCAGCGACTATAGCAATCAGCCCCAGCATTTT
few,TRBV10-3,-,TRBJ2-7,CAISGTELTTYEQYF,TGTGCCATCAGTGGGACAGAATTAACTACCTACGAGCAGTACTTC
-,TRBV19,-,TRBJ2-7,CASSPTGPVRYEQYF,TGTGCCAGTAGTCCCACGGGTCCGGTAAGATACGAGCAGTACTTC
few,TRBV3-1/TRBV3-2,-,TRBJ1-1,CASSPRGLSEAFF,TGTGCCAGCAGCCCTAGAGGGCTTAGTGAAGCTTTCTTT
-,TRBV6-1,TRBD2,TRBJ2-3,CASSELEGTSGVGDTQYF,TGTGCCAGCAGTGAATTAGAAGGGACTAGCGGGGTGGGCGATACGCAGTATTTT
-,TRBV29-1,TRBD1,TRBJ2-7,CSIKTGGSYEQYF,TGCAGCATCAAGACAGGGGGTTCCTACGAGCAGTACTTC
-,TRBV5-8,TRBD1,TRBJ2-7,CASSRDRASLYEQYF,TGTGCCAGCAGCCGGGACAGGGCGTCTCTCTACGAGCAGTACTTC
-,TRBV18,-,TRBJ2-7,CASSGSGEQYF,TGTGCCAGCTCAGGGTCCGGGGAGCAGTACTTC
-,TRBV7-9,-,TRBJ1-5,CASSLGDTFNQPQHF,TGTGCCAGCAGCTTGGGGGACACGTTCAATCAGCCCCAGCATTTT
-,TRBV6-6,-,TRBJ1-1,CASSDSLNTEAFF,TGTGCCAGTTCGGACAGCTTGAACACTGAAGCTTTCTTT
-,TRBV20-1,-,TRBJ2-5,CAVDLKETQYF,TGCGCGGTGGATCTTAAAGAGACCCAGTACTTC
-,TRBV5-4,TRBD1,TRBJ1-2,CASSIKGTGGYTF,TGTGCCAGCAGCATTAAAGGGACAGGCGGCTACACCTTC
few,TRBV27,TRBD1,TRBJ1-5,CASRVWGQGNQPQHF,TGTGCCAGCAGGGTATGGGGACAGGGCAATCAGCCCCAGCATTTT